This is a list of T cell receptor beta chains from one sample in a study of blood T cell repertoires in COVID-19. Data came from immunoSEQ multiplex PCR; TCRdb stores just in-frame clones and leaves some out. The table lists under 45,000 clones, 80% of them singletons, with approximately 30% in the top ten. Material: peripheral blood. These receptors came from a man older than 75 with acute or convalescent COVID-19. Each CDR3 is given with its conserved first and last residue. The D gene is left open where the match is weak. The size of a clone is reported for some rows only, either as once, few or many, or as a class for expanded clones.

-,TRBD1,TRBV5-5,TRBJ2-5,TGTGCCAGCAGCTTGGCCGAGGACAGGGCCCAAGAGACCCAGTACTTC,CASSLAEDRAQETQYF
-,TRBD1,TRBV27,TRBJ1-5,TGTGCCAGCAGAAAAGGGACAGGCAACAGGCCCCAGCATTTT,CASRKGTGNRPQHF
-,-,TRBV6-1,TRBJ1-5,TGTGCCAGCAGTGATACGGGGGGCTGGAGCAATCAGCCCCAGCATTTT,CASSDTGGWSNQPQHF
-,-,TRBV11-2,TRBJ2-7,TGTGCCAGCAGCTTAAGTCTACCTACGATTGAGCAGTACTTC,CASSLSLPTIEQYF
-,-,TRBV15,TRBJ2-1,TGTGCCACCAGCAGAGAGGCCGGGAGCTCCTACAATGAGCAGTTCTTC,CATSREAGSSYNEQFF
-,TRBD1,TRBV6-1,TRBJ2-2,TGTGCCAGCAGTGATCTCAGGGGGAAGGCGAACACCGGGGAGCTGTTTTTT,CASSDLRGKANTGELFF
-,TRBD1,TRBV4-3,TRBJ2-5,TGCGCCAGCAGCCCCCAAGACAGGGGGCAAGAGACCCAGTACTTC,CASSPQDRGQETQYF
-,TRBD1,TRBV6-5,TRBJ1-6,TGTGCCAGCAGCCGCGACAGGGGGCGGTCACCCCTCCACTTT,CASSRDRGRSPLHF
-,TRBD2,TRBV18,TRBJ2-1,TGTGCCAGCTCACCCGCGGGGGGAGGGTCCTACAATGAGCAGTTCTTC,CASSPAGGGSYNEQFF
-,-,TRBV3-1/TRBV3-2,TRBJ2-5,TGTGCCAGCAGCCAAGGGGGCGGGGCGGAGACCCAGTACTTC,CASSQGGGAETQYF
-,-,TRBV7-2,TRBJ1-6,TGTGCCAGCAGCCTTCGGGACTCAAATTCACCCCTCCACTTT,CASSLRDSNSPLHF
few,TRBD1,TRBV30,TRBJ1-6,TGTGCCTACGATCGACGGGACAGCAATTCACCCCTCCACTTT,CAYDRRDSNSPLHF
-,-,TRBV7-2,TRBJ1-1,TGTGCCAGCAGCCACCGGGGTAACACTGAAGCTTTCTTT,CASSHRGNTEAFF
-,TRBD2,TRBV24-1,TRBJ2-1,TGTGCCACCAGTGCCGGGACTAGCGGGCTATACAATGAGCAGTTCTTC,CATSAGTSGLYNEQFF
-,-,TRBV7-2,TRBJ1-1,TGTGCCAGCAGCCCCCGAGGTGGAGGGAACACTGAAGCTTTCTTT,CASSPRGGGNTEAFF
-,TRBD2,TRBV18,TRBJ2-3,TGTGCCAGCTCCGAACTAGCGGAGCCCACAGATACGCAGTATTTT,CASSELAEPTDTQYF
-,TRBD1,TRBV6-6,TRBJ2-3,TGTGCCAGCAGTACCGGACAGGGGGCGAAGTTGGATTTT,CASSTGQGAKLDF
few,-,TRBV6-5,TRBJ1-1,TGTGCCAGCAGTTACTCGCCCACAGGGCCTGAAGCTTTCTTT,CASSYSPTGPEAFF
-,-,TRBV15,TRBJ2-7,TGTGCCACCAGCACATTCGTCAGGGGCGGGTACGAGCAGTACTTC,CATSTFVRGGYEQYF
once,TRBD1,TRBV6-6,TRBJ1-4,TGTGCCAGCAGTTACGGTGCAGGGGGAGAAAAACTGTTTTTT,CASSYGAGGEKLFF
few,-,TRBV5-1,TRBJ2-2,TGCGCCAGCATCCCGGCCGGAGCGCCCGGGGAGCTGTTTTTT,CASIPAGAPGELFF